The 29 T cell receptor beta chains listed next were all sequenced from one sample in a study of blood T cell repertoires in COVID-19 (dated by TCRdb to 2018 to 2020). Libraries came from the immunoSEQ multiplex PCR assay. Drawn from immuneACCESS, this table holds only the in-frame rearrangements with V and J called that TCRdb kept. Clones are partly lost; checked studies trace under half to an unresolved V gene and leave the rest unexplained. The sample yields 250,000 or so clones; over 80% were counted once. Together, the top ten hold roughly 2.5% of the sample. What was sequenced was peripheral blood. The receptors were sampled from a man aged 30-40 years with COVID-19, enrolled during active disease.

V is TRBV19 and J is TRBJ1-1; D might be TRBD1 (6 bases). V was cut by 5 bases and J by 4 bases, with 11 bases left in between. Per germline, CDR1 LNHDA and CDR2 SQIVND (reference sequence). The CDR3 covers 13 residues. This chain's CDR3 is CASSWTVGTEAFF. The CDR3 nucleotides read TGTGCCAGTAGTTGGACAGTAGGCACTGAAGCTTTCTTT.

The chain has TRBV4-1 and TRBJ2-3; 8 bases map to TRBD2. This CDR3 region has 14 residues. The junction had 1 base not matched to a gene; V was cut back by 4 bases and J by 1 base. CDR1 and CDR2 (germline): MGHRA, YSYEKL. The CDR3 DNA reads as TGCGCCAGCAGCCTAGCGGGGCGCACAGATACGCAGTATTTT. Translation gives CASSLAGRTDTQYF.

The V call is TRBV6-5, the J call TRBJ2-7, with a possible D match to TRBD1 (6 bases). The CDR3 has 15 amino acids. V shed 5 bases and J shed 2 bases, with 16 bases lying between them. CDR1 and CDR2 from the germline V gene are MNHEY and SVGAGI. The CDR3 coding sequence is TGTGCCAGCAGTCGGCAACAGGGTGGCACCTACGAGCAGTACTTC. Translated: CASSRQQGGTYEQYF.

The chain has TRBV9 and TRBJ2-7; 7 bases map to TRBD1. The junction had 6 bases not matched to a gene; V was cut back by 4 bases and J by 2 bases. The CDR3 totals 14 residues. Per the germline V gene, CDR1 is SGDLS and CDR2 is YYNGEE. As DNA, the CDR3 is TGTGCCAGCAGCCTATCAACAGGGGCCTACGAGCAGTACTTC. Amino acid sequence: CASSLSTGAYEQYF.

The rearrangement uses TRBV4-2 and TRBJ2-2; 14 bases are shared with TRBD2. CDR3 size: 16 residues. The germline V gene encodes CDR1 LGHNA and CDR2 YNFKEQ. J lost 4 bases, V lost 4 bases, and 2 bases had no gene match. The CDR3 coding sequence is TGTGCCAGCAGCCGCGGGACTAGCGGGGGCACCGGGGAGCTGTTTTTT. Protein product: CASSRGTSGGTGELFF.

This sequence joins TRBV2 and TRBJ1-5; no definite D call. CDR1 SNHLY and CDR2 FYNNEI come from the germline V gene. The CDR3 totals 18 residues. The V gene lost 6 bases and the J gene lost 0 bases, with 21 bases spanning the gap. This chain's CDR3 is CASSILDSDSYSNQPQHF. CDR3 in DNA: TGTGCCAGCAGCATACTCGACTCAGACTCCTATAGCAATCAGCCCCAGCATTTT.

The chain couples TRBV4-1 to TRBJ1-4; D gene unclear. Looked up from germline, CDR1 is MGHRA and CDR2 is YSYEKL. Trimming cost V 1 base and J 0 bases, with 3 bases left between them. The CDR3 is 14 residues long. As DNA, the CDR3 is TGCGCCAGCAGCCAAGGAGCAACTAATGAAAAACTGTTTTTT. This encodes CASSQGATNEKLFF.

This chain joins TRBV11-2 and TRBJ2-1; TRBD2 matches at 9 bases. The CDR3 consists of 15 residues. J lost 8 bases, V lost 4 bases, and 9 bases had no gene match. Germline loops: CDR1 SGHAT, CDR2 FQNNGV. CDR3 DNA sequence: TGTGCCAGCAGCTCGGCCGCGGGAGGGCCCTATGAGCAGTTCTTC. Translated: CASSSAAGGPYEQFF.

CDR3 amino acids: CACSGTGQYEQYF. Written as DNA, the CDR3 is TGTGCCTGCTCGGGGACAGGTCAATACGAGCAGTACTTC. The V and J genes are TRBV30 and TRBJ2-7, with TRBD1 matching 8 bases. Per germline, CDR1 GTSNPN and CDR2 SVGIG (reference sequence). Unmatched junction bases numbered 8, after V lost 6 bases and J lost 4 bases. The CDR3 contains 13 residues.

The rearrangement links TRBV5-1 to TRBJ1-1; possible D gene TRBD1, 5 bases. This CDR3 has 19 residues. Trimming removed 2 bases from V and 1 base from J, with 24 bases in between. CDR1 SGHRS and CDR2 YFSETQ come from the germline V gene. CDR3 in amino acids: CASSFRQLPTGGKNTEAFF. In DNA, the CDR3 is TGCGCCAGCAGCTTTCGTCAACTTCCCACCGGGGGGAAGAACACTGAAGCTTTCTTT.

The chain carries TRBV7-2 and TRBJ1-5; tentative D call: TRBD1 (5 bases). CDR3 length: 15 amino acids. V lost 5 bases and J lost 2, with 13 bases in between. CDR1 and CDR2 from the germline V gene are SGHTA and FQGNSA. The CDR3: CASSPQGRGNQPQHF. In DNA form, the CDR3 reads TGTGCCAGCAGCCCCCAGGGCAGGGGCAATCAGCCCCAGCATTTT. The full variable domain, completed using reference TRBV7-2 and TRBJ1-5, is GAGVSQSPSNKVTEKGKDVELRCDPISGHTALYWYRQSLGQGLEFLIYFQGNSAPDKSGLPSDRFSAERTGGSVSTLTIQRTQQEDSAVYLCASSPQGRGNQPQHFGDGTRLSIL.

The rearrangement joins TRBV27 to TRBJ1-5; a weak D match, TRBD1 (5 bases). The V and J ends lost 7 bases and 1 base respectively, with 14 bases between them. This CDR3 has 15 amino acids. Germline V gene data show CDR1 as MNHEY and CDR2 as SMNVEV (reference sequence). The CDR3 is CASKTALWSNQPQHF. The CDR3, as DNA: TGTGCCAGCAAGACAGCTCTCTGGAGCAATCAGCCCCAGCATTTT.

This clone has more than one count but fewer than ten. This sequence joins TRBV18 and TRBJ2-3; 7 bases agree with TRBD1. V was pared by 3 bases and J by 2 bases, with 11 bases of the junction left unmatched. This CDR3 contains 17 residues. In germline, CDR1 is KGHSH, CDR2 LQKENI. The CDR3 reads CASSPYRQGRTTDTQYF. CDR3 nucleotide sequence: TGTGCCAGCTCACCTTACCGACAGGGTCGGACCACAGATACGCAGTATTTT.

The chain combines TRBV19 with TRBJ2-1, with 11 nucleotides matching TRBD2. With V trimmed by 7 bases and J by 7 bases, 9 bases remained unmatched. Germline values: CDR1 LNHDA, CDR2 SQIVND (reference sequence). The length of the CDR3 is 15 residues. The CDR3 DNA reads TGTGCCAGTACCTTCCGACTAGCGGGGACGAATGAGCAGTTCTTC. Residues: CASTFRLAGTNEQFF.

The chain joins TRBV24-1 to TRBJ1-3, with a weak D call TRBD1 (6 bases). Trimming shortened V by 8 bases and J by 7 bases, and 20 bases separated the two germline ends. Per the germline V gene, CDR1 is KGHDR and CDR2 is SFDVKD. The CDR3 is 15 residues long. The CDR3 reads CATIPGHRAWNTIYF. The CDR3 DNA reads as TGTGCCACCATCCCGGGACACAGGGCGTGGAACACCATATATTTT.

This clone came up a few times. The V and J genes are TRBV11-2 and TRBJ1-6; D remains ambiguous. Germline V lookup: CDR1 SGHAT, CDR2 FQNNGV. The CDR3 length is 14 residues. Trimming stripped 3 bases from V and 9 bases from J, with 12 bases between. CDR3 DNA: TGTGCCAGCAGCTTCGGGGTTCTCTCTTCACCCCTCCACTTT. It encodes CASSFGVLSSPLHF.

The count of this clone is one. This chain joins TRBV7-8 and TRBJ1-4; tentative D call: TRBD1 (5 bases). Germline loops: CDR1 SGHVS, CDR2 FQNEAQ. The CDR3 length is 17 residues. V lost 5 bases, J lost 3 bases, and 19 bases lay in between. CDR3: CASSPFNVGRANEKLFF. CDR3 nucleotides: TGTGCCAGCAGCCCCTTTAATGTTGGCAGGGCTAATGAAAAACTGTTTTTT.

The V gene is TRBV29-1, the J gene TRBJ1-2; unclear D gene. The CDR3 has 13 amino acids. Germline loops: CDR1 SQVTM, CDR2 ANQGSEA. Trimming shortened V by 0 bases and J by 7 bases, and 12 bases separated the two germline ends. The DNA for the CDR3 is TGCAGCGTTGAAGATCGTGGGAGGGCTGGCTACACCTTC. Encoded protein: CSVEDRGRAGYTF.

This clone was seen a few times. This chain joins TRBV6-5 and TRBJ1-1; 7 nucleotides align to TRBD1. Germline assignment: CDR1 MNHEY and CDR2 SVGAGI. The CDR3 runs to 14 residues. V trimming: 0 bases; J trimming: 4 bases; junction bases outside the gene matches: 2. CDR3 amino acids: CASSYSAGGTEAFF. CDR3 in DNA: TGTGCCAGCAGTTACTCTGCAGGGGGCACTGAAGCTTTCTTT.

The chain couples TRBV4-2 to TRBJ1-5, with D perhaps matching TRBD1 (5 bases). Germline values: CDR1 LGHNA, CDR2 YNFKEQ. The V end was cut by 0 bases, the J end by 2 bases, with 14 bases between. CDR3 size: 17 residues. The CDR3 DNA reads TGTGCCAGCAGCCAAGATAGTGGGGGACTAGGCAATCAGCCCCAGCATTTT. Protein sequence: CASSQDSGGLGNQPQHF.

The rearrangement uses TRBV19 and TRBJ1-2, with D uncertain. The V end lost 9 bases, the J end lost 1 base, and 12 bases lay between the germline ends. This CDR3 comprises 13 residues. CDR1 is LNHDA, CDR2 SQIVND, per germline (reference sequence). DNA of the CDR3: TGTGCCAGCCTCGGACGGGATAACTATGGCTACACCTTC. Encoded protein: CASLGRDNYGYTF.

Remarks on this clone: At one end the junction does not follow the germline gene, possibly because of a read error. The rearrangement joins TRBV11-2 to TRBJ2-7; D may be TRBD2 (5 bases). Germline V CDR1 and CDR2: SGHAT, FQNNGV. This CDR3 contains 15 residues. For the CDR3, the DNA is TGTACCAGCAGCGACGTGGGGAGATCGTCCTACGAGCAGTACTTC. Its translation is CTSSDVGRSSYEQYF.

J is TRBJ1-4 and V is TRBV4-3; 7 nucleotides align to TRBD1. Germline CDR1 and CDR2: LGHNA and YSLEER. There are 17 residues in the CDR3. V was pared by 0 bases and J by 4 bases, with 8 bases of the junction left unmatched. Here the CDR3 DNA reads TGCGCCAGCAGCCAAGATCCCTCCGGGACAGTTAATGAAAAACTGTTTTTT. This encodes CASSQDPSGTVNEKLFF.

This chain connects TRBV20-1 to TRBJ2-3; 8 nucleotides agree with TRBD2. The germline V gene encodes CDR1 DFQATT and CDR2 SNEGSKA (reference sequence). The CDR3 runs 15 residues. V trimming: 3 bases; J trimming: 4 bases; junction bases outside the gene matches: 9. CDR3 coding DNA: TGCAGTGCTAGTAAGGGACTAGGTTCTTCAGATACGCAGTATTTT. Translation: CSASKGLGSSDTQYF.

This clone was found a few times. This chain uses TRBV19 with TRBJ1-5, with a weak D call TRBD1 (6 bases). There are 15 residues in the CDR3. Trimming pared 5 bases from V and 0 bases from J, leaving 11 bases between. In germline, CDR1 is LNHDA, CDR2 SQIVND (reference sequence). The DNA of the CDR3 is TGTGCCAGTAGTCCACAGGGACATAGCAATCAGCCCCAGCATTTT. This sequence encodes CASSPQGHSNQPQHF. The variable domain in full, completed from reference TRBV19 and TRBJ1-5, reads DGGITQSPKYLFRKEGQNVTLSCEQNLNHDAMYWYRQDPGQGLRLIYYSQIVNDFQKGDIAEGYSVSREKKESFPLTVTSAQKNPTAFYLCASSPQGHSNQPQHFGDGTRLSIL.

The chain employs TRBV11-2 and TRBJ1-6; D is perhaps TRBD1 (6 bases). Germline CDR1 reads SGHAT; CDR2 reads FQNNGV. V lost 3 bases to trimming and J lost 9 bases, with 18 bases between them. This CDR3 region has 16 residues. The CDR3 region has the DNA TGTGCCAGCAGCTTCCACAGGGATCGGGGGGGTTCACCCCTCCACTTT. It yields the protein CASSFHRDRGGSPLHF.

The chain is built from TRBV11-1 and TRBJ2-1, with 7 bases matching TRBD2. The CDR3 covers 15 residues. Germline V gene data show CDR1 as SGHAT and CDR2 as FQDESV (reference sequence). V lost 1 base, J lost 0 bases, and 0 bases stayed unmatched. DNA of the CDR3: TGTGCCAGCAGCTTAGGCGGGAGCTCCTACAATGAGCAGTTCTTC. The encoded protein is CASSLGGSSYNEQFF. Full variable domain (remainder filled in from reference TRBV11-1 and TRBJ2-1): EAEVAQSPRYKITEKSQAVAFWCDPISGHATLYWYRQILGQGPELLVQFQDESVVDDSQLPKDRFSAERLKGVDSTLKIQPAELGDSAMYLCASSLGGSSYNEQFFGPGTRLTVL.

The chain carries TRBV7-3 and TRBJ2-1; 9 bases map to TRBD1. Germline V gene sequence: CDR1 SGHTA, CDR2 FQGTGA. The length of the CDR3 is 17 residues. The ends lost 1 base at V and 7 bases at J; junction bases unmatched: 11. The CDR3 spells CASSLKVGAGQGNEQFF. The CDR3 nucleotides are TGTGCCAGCAGCTTAAAGGTAGGTGCGGGACAGGGTAATGAGCAGTTCTTC. Drawing the rest from reference TRBV7-3 and TRBJ2-1, the complete variable domain is GAGVSQTPSNKVTEKGKYVELRCDPISGHTALYWYRQSLGQGPEFLIYFQGTGAADDSGLPNDRFFAVRPEGSVSTLKIQRTERGDSAVYLCASSLKVGAGQGNEQFFGPGTRLTVL.

The chain combines TRBV7-6 with TRBJ2-5, with a tentative D call TRBD2 (7 bases). The CDR3 spans 16 residues. V lost 5 bases and J 3 bases, leaving 19 bases between the germline ends. The germline V gene encodes CDR1 SGHVS and CDR2 FNYEAQ. The CDR3 protein is CASSHVGGAPKETQYF. The CDR3, as DNA: TGTGCCAGCAGCCACGTTGGGGGGGCCCCAAAAGAGACCCAGTACTTC.